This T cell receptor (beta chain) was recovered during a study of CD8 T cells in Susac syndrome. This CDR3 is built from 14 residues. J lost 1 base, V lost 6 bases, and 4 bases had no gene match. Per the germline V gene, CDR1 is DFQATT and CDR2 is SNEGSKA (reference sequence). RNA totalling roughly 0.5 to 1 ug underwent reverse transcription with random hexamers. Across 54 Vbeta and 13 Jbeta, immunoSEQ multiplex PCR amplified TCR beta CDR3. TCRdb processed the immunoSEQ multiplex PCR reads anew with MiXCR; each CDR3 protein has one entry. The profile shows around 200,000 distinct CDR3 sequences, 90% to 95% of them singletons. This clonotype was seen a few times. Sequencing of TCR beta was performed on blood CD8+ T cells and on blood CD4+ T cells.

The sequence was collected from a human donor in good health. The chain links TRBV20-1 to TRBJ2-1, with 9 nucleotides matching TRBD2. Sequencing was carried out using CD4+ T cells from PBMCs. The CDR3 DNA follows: TGCAGTGCCGATAGCGGGGGATCCTACAATGAGCAGTTCTTC. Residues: CSADSGGSYNEQFF.